The next 32 T cell receptor beta chains were all read from a single sample in a study of T cells in Graves' hyperthyroidism and ophthalmopathy. RNA transcripts were the template for amplifying TCR beta CDR3 regions. First-round RT-PCR targeting the TCR CDR3 was performed with the HTBI primer set. TCRdb redid the calling of the multiplex PCR reads with MiXCR, one entry per CDR3 protein. The sample includes a few hundred thousand distinct CDR3 sequences, about half of them seen just once. The sample taken for sequencing was peripheral blood or thyroid tissue (not recorded which). Receptor source: a woman between 18 and 30 years old with Graves' hyperthyroidism.

Ten or more counts support this clonotype. The V and J genes are TRBV4-1 and TRBJ1-1, with a weak D call TRBD1 (5 bases). Trimming took off 0 bases at V and 2 bases at J, with 7 bases between the two ends. The germline gives CDR1 MGHRA, CDR2 YSYEKL. This CDR3 has 14 residues. Here the CDR3 reads CASSQDTGNTEAFF. Written as DNA, the CDR3 is TGCGCCAGCAGCCAAGACACAGGCAACACTGAAGCTTTCTTT.

CDR3 nucleotides: TGTGCCATCGGCGGGTTGGACAGGGCCTACGAGCAGTACTTC. Its protein is CAIGGLDRAYEQYF. V gene TRBV10-3 combines with J gene TRBJ2-7; 8 bases are shared with TRBD1. CDR3 size: 14 residues. The V gene end was trimmed by 8 bases and the J gene end by 2 bases; junction bases not matched to a gene: 8. Per the germline V gene, CDR1 is ENHRY and CDR2 is SYGVKD.

The chain uses TRBV29-1 and TRBJ1-1; no definite D call. The CDR3 is 11 amino acids. Between the trimmed V and J ends, which lost 7 bases and 5 bases, there was a span of 11 bases. Germline assignment: CDR1 SQVTM and CDR2 ANQGSEA. This chain's CDR3 is CSAQIGTEAFF. The CDR3, as DNA: TGCAGCGCTCAGATCGGTACTGAAGCTTTCTTT.

This clonotype was seen many times. J is TRBJ1-1 and V is TRBV7-9; D gene unclear. CDR3 length: 15 residues. The ends were cut back, 2 bases at V and 4 bases at J, with 14 bases in the middle. CDR1 SEHNR and CDR2 FQNEAQ come from the germline V gene (reference sequence). CDR3 region: CASSLWPQGFTEAFF. The CDR3 DNA reads as TGTGCCAGCAGCTTATGGCCCCAAGGTTTCACTGAAGCTTTCTTT.

The chain is built from TRBV10-3 and TRBJ2-5, with no clear D. Trimming removed 2 bases at V and 1 base at J, with 8 bases between. The CDR3 is 14 residues long. Per germline, CDR1 ENHRY and CDR2 SYGVKD. CDR3 region: CAISEPVGQETQYF. CDR3 nucleotide sequence: TGTGCCATCAGTGAGCCAGTGGGCCAAGAGACCCAGTACTTC.

J is TRBJ2-1 and V is TRBV2; 10 bases align to TRBD2. The CDR3 consists of 14 residues. Unmatched junction bases numbered 9, after V lost 10 bases and J lost 6 bases. The germline gives CDR1 SNHLY, CDR2 FYNNEI. The CDR3 DNA is TGTGCCACCACTTTACTAGCGGGATTCAATGAGCAGTTCTTC. This gives the protein CATTLLAGFNEQFF.

The chain carries TRBV6-2 or TRBV6-3 and TRBJ1-5, with D uncertain. The ends were cut back, 6 bases at V and 4 bases at J, with 7 bases in the middle. The germline V gene has CDR1 MNHEY and CDR2 SVGEGT. The CDR3 is 12 amino acids. In nucleotides, the CDR3 is TGTGCCAGCAGGACTCCTAATCAGCCCCAGCATTTT. The encoded protein is CASRTPNQPQHF.

The chain recombines TRBV7-3 with TRBJ2-3, with D unclear. The CDR3 runs to 14 residues. Trimming removed 3 bases at V and 4 bases at J, with 11 bases between. Germline-derived CDR1 and CDR2 are SGHTA and FQGTGA. The CDR3 loop reads CASSFDTPPDTQYF. The CDR3 DNA is TGTGCCAGCAGCTTTGACACTCCCCCAGATACGCAGTATTTT.

There are many counts of this clonotype. The chain links TRBV7-9 to TRBJ2-7; D unclear. Per germline, CDR1 SEHNR and CDR2 FQNEAQ (reference sequence). Trimming shortened V by 3 bases and J by 5 bases, and 8 bases separated the two germline ends. The CDR3 runs 12 residues. The CDR3 DNA reads TGTGCCAGCAGCTTTGTTGGCAACGAGCAGTACTTC. This translates into CASSFVGNEQYF.

V is TRBV7-9 and J is TRBJ1-1; D is perhaps TRBD1 (5 bases). The CDR3 contains 15 residues. V lost 8 bases to trimming and J lost 3 bases, with 19 bases between them. The V gene's germline CDR1 is SEHNR and CDR2 FQNEAQ (reference sequence). CDR3: CASSPQTAIYTEAFF. CDR3 DNA sequence: TGTGCCAGCTCACCACAGACAGCCATTTACACTGAAGCTTTCTTT.

This clonotype appeared once. V usage is TRBV7-9 and J usage is TRBJ1-2; D gene uncertain. The germline V gene encodes CDR1 SEHNR and CDR2 FQNEAQ (reference sequence). The CDR3 runs 16 residues. V gave up 4 bases and J gave up 0 bases, with 15 bases separating them. The CDR3 DNA is TGTGCCAGCAGCTGGGTAGCTACGGGGACTAACTATGGCTACACCTTC. It specifies CASSWVATGTNYGYTF.

This sequence joins TRBV20-1 and TRBJ1-2; D possibly corresponds to TRBD1 (5 bases). Germline V gene lookup returns CDR1 DFQATT and CDR2 SNEGSKA (reference sequence). There are 12 residues in the CDR3. V lost 8 bases, J lost 4 bases, and 14 bases lay in between. The CDR3 spells CSSQALGYGYTF. The CDR3 DNA sequence: TGCAGTTCACAGGCCTTGGGCTATGGCTACACCTTC.

This clonotype was counted once. The chain couples TRBV29-1 to TRBJ1-1; D is perhaps TRBD1 (5 bases). CDR1 is SQVTM, CDR2 ANQGSEA, per germline. The ends were cut back, 6 bases at V and 6 bases at J, with 11 bases in the middle. The CDR3 runs 11 residues. The CDR3 is CSVGQGAEAFF. Here the CDR3 DNA reads TGCAGCGTAGGGCAGGGCGCTGAAGCTTTCTTT.

This clonotype was seen only once. The chain combines TRBV2 with TRBJ1-1; TRBD1 might be the D (5 bases). V lost 3 bases and J 1 base, leaving 12 bases between the germline ends. Germline V gene sequence: CDR1 SNHLY, CDR2 FYNNEI. The CDR3 contains 15 residues. The CDR3 DNA reads as TGTGCCAGCAGTGAGGGGCCTCACGGGAACACTGAAGCTTTCTTT. Its translation is CASSEGPHGNTEAFF.

Many counts were recorded for this clonotype. The rearrangement joins TRBV4-1 to TRBJ2-2; TRBD2 might be the D (6 bases). This CDR3 is built from 15 residues. Deletions cut 2 bases from V and 4 bases from J, with 11 bases between. CDR1 and CDR2 from the germline V gene are MGHRA and YSYEKL. The CDR3 here is CASSQLRGGTGELFF. The CDR3 DNA reads as TGCGCCAGCAGCCAATTGCGGGGCGGCACCGGGGAGCTGTTTTTT.

This clonotype was recorded at least ten times. The chain links TRBV7-3 to TRBJ1-1, with a possible D match to TRBD1 (5 bases). V was clipped by 5 bases and J by 1 base, with 11 bases between them. Germline-derived CDR1 and CDR2 are SGHTA and FQGTGA. The CDR3 covers 14 residues. The chain's CDR3 is CASSPGHSNTEAFF. The CDR3 DNA sequence: TGTGCCAGCAGCCCCGGACACTCGAACACTGAAGCTTTCTTT.

The chain has TRBV24-1 and TRBJ2-3; TRBD2 aligns across 11 bases. The CDR3 consists of 16 residues. The germline V gene encodes CDR1 KGHDR and CDR2 SFDVKD. V shed 3 bases and J 4 bases; nucleotides not matched to a gene: 5. The CDR3, as DNA: TGTGCCACCAGTGATCCTACTAGCGGGAGATCAGATACGCAGTATTTT. It yields the protein CATSDPTSGRSDTQYF.

There are a few counts of this clonotype. The genes are TRBV10-3 and TRBJ2-1, with 7 bases fitting TRBD2. Trimming at V came to 7 bases and at J to 4 bases, leaving 4 bases not matched to a gene. Germline lookup yields CDR1 ENHRY and CDR2 SYGVKD. The CDR3 runs 13 residues. For the CDR3, the DNA is TGTGCCATCACGGCGGGAGCGTACAATGAGCAGTTCTTC. The encoded protein is CAITAGAYNEQFF.

This clonotype is a singleton in its sample. This CDR3 is CSVEGSSGSGGDGYTF. CDR3 bases: TGCAGCGTTGAGGGGAGTAGCGGGAGCGGGGGGGATGGCTACACCTTC. The rearrangement uses TRBV29-1 and TRBJ1-2, with D tentatively TRBD1 (5 bases). CDR1 SQVTM and CDR2 ANQGSEA come from the germline V gene. The CDR3 spans 16 residues. Trimming removed 3 bases from V and 6 bases from J, with 23 bases in between.

Worth noting for this clonotype: At one of its ends the junction is not consistent with the germline gene, which may arise from a read error. J is TRBJ1-6 and V is TRBV2; D is possibly TRBD1 (5 bases). The CDR3 runs to 14 residues. Germline-derived CDR1 and CDR2 are SNHLY and FYNNEI. The CDR3 DNA follows: TGCGCCAGCAGCCGGGGCAGGGAACTTTCACCCCTCCACTTT. It specifies CASSRGRELSPLHF.

At least ten counts were recorded for this clonotype. The chain couples TRBV6-5 to TRBJ2-7, with TRBD1 as a possible D gene (6 bases). Trimming took off 5 bases at V and 5 bases at J, with 16 bases between the two ends. Germline V CDR1 and CDR2: MNHEY, SVGAGI. The CDR3 extends over 14 amino acids. The DNA for the CDR3 is TGTGCCAGCAGTGACTTGACAGGTTGGAACGAGCAGTACTTC. It specifies CASSDLTGWNEQYF.

This clonotype was observed many times. This chain uses TRBV5-8 with TRBJ1-1, with a possible D match to TRBD1 (6 bases). Germline V gene lookup returns CDR1 SGHTS and CDR2 YDEGEE. This CDR3 comprises 16 residues. V was pared by 2 bases and J by 1 base, with 15 bases between. For the CDR3, the DNA is TGTGCCAGCAGCTTACCAGCCCAGGGGCAGAACACTGAAGCTTTCTTT. It encodes CASSLPAQGQNTEAFF.

This chain joins TRBV7-9 and TRBJ2-6; D might be TRBD1 (5 bases). Germline V gives CDR1 SEHNR, CDR2 FQNEAQ (reference sequence). The CDR3 is made up of 18 amino acids. V dropped 6 bases and J dropped 2 bases, with 20 bases sitting between them. The CDR3 spells CASSSGQGRRTGANVLTF. Here the CDR3 DNA reads TGTGCCAGCAGTTCCGGCCAGGGCAGGAGAACTGGGGCCAACGTCCTGACTTTC.

On this clonotype: Because it lacks the conserved phenylalanine or tryptophan at the end, this CDR3 is likely a read error. The chain joins TRBV7-9 to TRBJ1-6, with D tentatively TRBD1 (5 bases). CDR3 length: 12 residues. Trimming stripped 5 bases from V and 13 bases from J, with 12 bases between. CDR1 and CDR2 from the germline V gene are SEHNR and FQNEAQ (reference sequence). CDR3 DNA sequence: TGTGCCAGCAGCCAGAGGGGATCGCCCCTCCACCTT. Translation gives CASSQRGSPLHL.

This clonotype occurred many times. J is TRBJ2-7 and V is TRBV6-5, with TRBD2 identical over 11 bases. This CDR3 has 14 residues. Germline V gene lookup returns CDR1 MNHEY and CDR2 SVGAGI. After removal of 6 bases from V and 5 bases from J, the junction contained 6 bases not matched to a gene. In DNA form, the CDR3 reads TGTGCCAGCAGGCTAGCGGGAGGAGGCAACGAGCAGTACTTC. Its protein is CASRLAGGGNEQYF.

This clonotype has just a few counts. The CDR3 DNA sequence: TGCAGCGTTGGGACAGGGGCCAACGTCCTGACTTTC. This gives the protein CSVGTGANVLTF. The chain has TRBV29-1 and TRBJ2-6, with D maybe TRBD1 (5 bases). Trimming shortened V by 4 bases and J by 4 bases, and 5 bases separated the two germline ends. CDR1 and CDR2 (germline): SQVTM, ANQGSEA. This CDR3 spans 12 amino acids.

The CDR3 spells CSVEDDRALETQYF. The CDR3 DNA sequence: TGCAGCGTTGAAGATGACAGGGCGCTTGAGACCCAGTACTTC. J is TRBJ2-5 and V is TRBV29-1, with 7 bases matching TRBD1. V gave up 0 bases and J gave up 5 bases; unmatched junction bases: 6. The germline V gene has CDR1 SQVTM and CDR2 ANQGSEA. The CDR3 covers 14 residues.

V usage is TRBV20-1 and J usage is TRBJ2-3, with 8 bases identical to TRBD1. The CDR3 extends over 13 amino acids. The V gene end was trimmed by 5 bases and the J gene end by 6 bases; junction bases not matched to a gene: 7. Looked up from germline, CDR1 is DFQATT and CDR2 is SNEGSKA (reference sequence). CDR3 loop: CSALGQGVDTQYF. The CDR3 nucleotides read TGCAGTGCTCTCGGACAGGGCGTGGATACGCAGTATTTT.

V and J are TRBV7-2 and TRBJ2-3; 7 bases align to TRBD1. This CDR3 has 15 amino acids. CDR1 is SGHTA, CDR2 FQGNSA, per germline. With 5 bases clipped from V and 11 bases from J, the junction kept 16 bases outside the gene matches. The CDR3 nucleotides read TGTGCCAGCAGCCCCCATGGGACAGCTCGCCAGAGGCAGTATTTT. Encoded protein: CASSPHGTARQRQYF.

CDR3 loop: CASSEGGTTDTQYF. In DNA, the CDR3 is TGTGCCAGCAGTGAAGGCGGGACAACAGATACGCAGTACTTC. V and J are TRBV2 and TRBJ2-5, with D perhaps assigned TRBD1 or TRBD2 (6 bases each). This CDR3 spans 14 amino acids. V was pared by 1 base and J by 11 bases, with 17 bases between. Germline V gives CDR1 SNHLY, CDR2 FYNNEI.

V is TRBV3-1 and J is TRBJ2-5; TRBD1 might be the D (6 bases). Germline values: CDR1 LGHDT, CDR2 YNNKEL (reference sequence). V lost 4 bases, J lost 0 bases, and 18 bases lay in between. The CDR3 consists of 17 residues. CDR3 sequence: CASSPGSGELYQETQYF. In DNA, the CDR3 is TGTGCCAGCAGCCCTGGCTCAGGGGAATTGTACCAAGAGACCCAGTACTTC.

As concerns this clonotype: A read error may be the cause here, since a much bigger clone is one base away. The chain recombines TRBV2 with TRBJ2-5; 9 bases agree with TRBD1. This CDR3 is 14 amino acids long. The germline CDR1 and CDR2 sequences are SNHLY and FYNNEI. The junction had 6 bases not matched to a gene; V was cut back by 5 bases and J by 5 bases. The CDR3 is CASSSDRGYETQYF. CDR3 nucleotides: TGTGCCAGCAGTTCGGACAGGGGATATGAGACCCAGTACTTC. The variable domain in full, with the rest retrieved from reference TRBV2 and TRBJ2-5, is EPEVTQTPSHQVTQMGQEVILRCVPISNHLYFYWYRQILGQKVEFLVSFYNNEISEKSEIFDDQFSVERPDGSNFTLKIRSTKLEDSAMYFCASSSDRGYETQYFGPGTRLLVL.